The 5 T cell receptor beta chains reported below all come from one sample, sequenced in a study of identical twins. Via MiXCR, TCRdb re-called the 5' RACE reads, giving one row per CDR3 protein. The data contain 500,000 to 600,000 distinct CDR3 sequences, less than 25% of them seen just once; the ten biggest clones take up 0.91%. These data were likewise used in another study, on T cells expressing NK-cell markers.

Sequencing was carried out using CD4+ T cells sorted from blood. Receptors were obtained from a woman aged 18-35 years in good health.

This clonotype occurred many times. The J gene is TRBJ2-3, the V gene TRBV6-6; 7 positions match TRBD2. Germline V lookup: CDR1 MNHNY, CDR2 SVGAGI (reference sequence). The CDR3 consists of 12 residues. With 10 bases clipped from V and 1 base from J, the junction kept 2 bases outside the gene matches. The DNA for the CDR3 is TGTGCCACTGGGGGGGGCACAGATACGCAGTATTTT. Translating it yields CATGGGTDTQYF.

The chain links TRBV10-3 to TRBJ1-5; no firm D call. Between the trimmed V and J ends, which lost 2 bases and 7 bases, there was a span of 6 bases. Germline V gene lookup returns CDR1 ENHRY and CDR2 SYGVKD. The CDR3 has 12 amino acids. The CDR3 is CAISELGQPQHF. In DNA, the CDR3 is TGTGCCATCAGTGAGCTCGGACAGCCCCAGCATTTT.

CDR3 sequence: CASSLPGWVNTEAFF. The CDR3 nucleotides are TGTGCCAGCAGTTTACCCGGGTGGGTGAACACTGAAGCTTTCTTT. The chain uses TRBV28 and TRBJ1-1; no reliable D call. The CDR3 spans 15 residues. The germline V gene encodes CDR1 MDHEN and CDR2 SYDVKM. The germline V and J ends were trimmed by 2 bases and 0 bases, with 10 bases remaining between them.

The V gene is TRBV6-1, the J gene TRBJ2-7, with 8 bases lining up with TRBD1. CDR1 is MNHNS, CDR2 SASEGT, per germline. With V trimmed by 6 bases and J by 7 bases, 14 bases remained unmatched. CDR3 length: 15 amino acids. The CDR3, as DNA: TGTGCCAGCAGGCGCACCGGGACAGGTGAAATTGAGCAGTACTTC. It is translated as CASRRTGTGEIEQYF.

This clonotype was seen only a few times. The gene calls are TRBV27 and TRBJ2-1, with D possibly matching TRBD1 (6 bases). This CDR3 is 14 amino acids long. Germline loops: CDR1 MNHEY, CDR2 SMNVEV (reference sequence). With 8 bases removed from V and 1 base from J, the gap between germline ends came to 12 bases. Here the CDR3 reads CASRQAESYNEQFF. The CDR3 DNA is TGTGCCAGCCGACAGGCGGAATCCTACAATGAGCAGTTCTTC.